This note documents a single T cell receptor beta chain sequence. This entry is derived from a study of blood T cells in healthy people across ages. Through a sample-barcoded 5' primer and a J-beta primer mix, a second PCR was run for roughly 7 to 12 cycles. Unique molecular identifiers of 12 random nucleotides labeled each cDNA. MiXCR, run by TCRdb on the 5' RACE reads, gives a single entry per CDR3 protein. The table includes more than 1 million distinct CDR3 sequences, 40% to 55% detected once. The TCR originated in a woman aged 60 to 75 in good health. Sequenced material: blood.

CDR3 DNA: TGTGCCAGCAGTTACAACGATGCCATTTGGGACTACGAGCAGTACTTC. Its protein product is CASSYNDAIWDYEQYF. The chain links TRBV6-6 to TRBJ2-7; D ambiguous. Trimming stripped 2 bases from V and 3 bases from J, with 17 bases between. This CDR3 has 16 amino acids. Germline CDR1 and CDR2: MNHNY and SVGAGI (reference sequence).